This T cell receptor beta chain was recovered during a study of regulatory T cells in long-lasting Graves disease. Both iRepertoire HTBI primers and Arm-PCR of CDR3 regions were used to build the TCR beta libraries. TCRdb fed the multiplex PCR reads into MiXCR, producing one record per CDR3 protein. The sample consists of about 500,000 distinct CDR3 sequences, roughly 17% of them appearing once. Points on this clonotype: A junction boundary mismatches the germline segment, possibly from a read error.

Sample time point: newly diagnosed GD, antithyroid drugs for less than 3 months. Isolated PBMC RNA provided the starting material for the TCR library. Germline loops: CDR1 KGHSH, CDR2 LQKENI. CDR3 size: 14 residues. The same data also contributed to another study, on T cells in Graves' hyperthyroidism and ophthalmopathy.

The sequencing here drew on peripheral blood mononuclear cells (PBMCs), taken at new diagnosis, from a patient treated with antithyroid drugs. The TCR originated in a middle-aged man with Graves disease. The chain joins TRBV18 to TRBJ2-5; TRBD1 matches at 7 bases. The CDR3 DNA reads as TGTGCCAGCCCACCACCGACAGGGATACAGACCCAGTACTTC. Translated: CASPPPTGIQTQYF. The complete variable domain, with remaining parts taken from reference TRBV18 and TRBJ2-5, reads NAGVMQNPRHLVRRRGQEARLRCSPMKGHSHVYWYRQLPEEGLKFMVYLQKENIIDESGMPKERFSAEFPKEGPSILRIQQVVRGDSAAYFCASPPPTGIQTQYFGPGTRLLVL.